The clone carrying this T cell receptor (beta chain) was observed a handful of times. Its antigen remains unidentified. PCR used 60 Vbeta primers and 13 Jbeta primers. This table comes from immunoSEQ multiplex PCR, and its TCRdb copy is limited to in-frame clones, with some not included. This sample has 120,000 or so clones, with 60% to 85% found just once. This sample was taken from a study of cytomegalovirus exposure and HLA in healthy donors. The CDR3 totals 13 residues. Germline V lookup: CDR1 MDHEN, CDR2 SYDVKM. V gave up 7 bases and J gave up 0 bases, with 9 bases separating them. Whole-study findings and limits: In an earlier analysis, about 90% or about 30%: the productive usage of most TCR beta V segments. Common viral pathogens (according to a later analysis) appeared linked to several of the most significant clusters. Analyses of presence and absence presupposed an approximately uniform sequencing depth across donors. Serostatus for CMV was the only available immune exposure information.

V gene TRBV28 combines with J gene TRBJ2-5; unclear D gene. The receptor was isolated from a man over 45 in good health and CMV-seropositive. Source material: PBMCs. The CDR3, as DNA: TGTGCCAGCACCCTAGGAAACCAAGAGACCCAGTACTTC. Protein sequence: CASTLGNQETQYF.